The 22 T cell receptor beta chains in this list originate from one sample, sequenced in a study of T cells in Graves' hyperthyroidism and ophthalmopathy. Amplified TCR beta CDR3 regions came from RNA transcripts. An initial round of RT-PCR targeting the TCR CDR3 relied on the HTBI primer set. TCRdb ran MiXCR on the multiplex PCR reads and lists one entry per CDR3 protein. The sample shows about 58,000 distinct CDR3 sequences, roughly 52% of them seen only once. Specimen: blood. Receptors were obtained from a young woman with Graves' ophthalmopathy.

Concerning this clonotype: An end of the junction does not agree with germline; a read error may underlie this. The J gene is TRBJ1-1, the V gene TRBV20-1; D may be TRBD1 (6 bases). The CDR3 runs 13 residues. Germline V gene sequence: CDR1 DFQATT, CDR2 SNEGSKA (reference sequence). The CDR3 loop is CSARQGIDTEAFF. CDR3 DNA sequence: TGCAGTGCTAGACAGGGGATCGACACTGAAGCCTTCTTT.

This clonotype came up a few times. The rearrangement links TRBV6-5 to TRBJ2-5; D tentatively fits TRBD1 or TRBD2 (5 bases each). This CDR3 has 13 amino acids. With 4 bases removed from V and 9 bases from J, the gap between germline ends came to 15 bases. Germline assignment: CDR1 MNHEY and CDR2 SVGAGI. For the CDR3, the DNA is TGTGCCAGCAGTTCGGGACGAAATCAGCCCCAGTACTTC. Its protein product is CASSSGRNQPQYF.

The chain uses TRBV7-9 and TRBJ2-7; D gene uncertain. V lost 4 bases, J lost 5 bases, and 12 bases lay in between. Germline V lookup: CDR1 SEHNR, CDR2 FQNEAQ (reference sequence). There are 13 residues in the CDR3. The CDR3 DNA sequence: TGTGCCAGCAGCTCCATAGGGTGCCACGAGCAGTACTTC. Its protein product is CASSSIGCHEQYF. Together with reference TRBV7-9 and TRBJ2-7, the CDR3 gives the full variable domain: DTGVSQNPRHKITKRGQNVTFRCDPISEHNRLYWYRQTLGQGPEFLTYFQNEAQLEKSRLLSDRFSAERPKGSFSTLEIQRTEQGDSAMYLCASSSIGCHEQYFGPGTRLTVT.

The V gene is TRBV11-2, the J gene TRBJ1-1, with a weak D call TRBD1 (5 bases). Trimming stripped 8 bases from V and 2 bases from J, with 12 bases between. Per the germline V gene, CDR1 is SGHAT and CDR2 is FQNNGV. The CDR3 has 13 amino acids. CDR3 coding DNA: TGTGCCAGCGGTTGGGGACCAAACACTGAAGCTTTCTTT. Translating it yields CASGWGPNTEAFF.

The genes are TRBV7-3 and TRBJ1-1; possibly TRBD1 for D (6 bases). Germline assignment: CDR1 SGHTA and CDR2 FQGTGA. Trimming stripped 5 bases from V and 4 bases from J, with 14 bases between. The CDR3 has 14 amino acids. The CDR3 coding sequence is TGTGCCAGCAGCCGGGGGGGCAAGGTCACTGAAGCTTTCTTT. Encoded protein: CASSRGGKVTEAFF.

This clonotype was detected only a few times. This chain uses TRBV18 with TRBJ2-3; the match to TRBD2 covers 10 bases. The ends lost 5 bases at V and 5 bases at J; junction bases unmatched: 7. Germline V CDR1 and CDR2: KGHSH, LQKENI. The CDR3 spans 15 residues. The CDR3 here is CASSATSGILDTQYF. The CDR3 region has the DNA TGTGCCAGCTCAGCCACTAGCGGGATCCTAGATACGCAGTATTTT.

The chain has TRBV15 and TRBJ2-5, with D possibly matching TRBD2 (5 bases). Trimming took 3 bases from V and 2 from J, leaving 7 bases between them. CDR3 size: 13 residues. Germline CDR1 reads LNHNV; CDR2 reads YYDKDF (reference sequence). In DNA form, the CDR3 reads TGTGCCACCAGCAGGAGCGGACAAGAGACCCAGTACTTC. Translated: CATSRSGQETQYF.

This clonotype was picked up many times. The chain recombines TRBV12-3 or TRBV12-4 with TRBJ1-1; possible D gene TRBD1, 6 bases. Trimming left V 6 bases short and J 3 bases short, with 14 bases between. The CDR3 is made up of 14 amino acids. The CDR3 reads CASSVTGRDTEAFF. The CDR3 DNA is TGTGCCAGCAGCGTAACAGGGAGGGACACTGAAGCTTTCTTT.

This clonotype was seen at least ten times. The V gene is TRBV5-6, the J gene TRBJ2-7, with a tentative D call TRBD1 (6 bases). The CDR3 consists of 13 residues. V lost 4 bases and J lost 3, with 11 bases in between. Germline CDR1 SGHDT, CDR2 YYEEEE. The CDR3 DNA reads TGTGCCAGCAGCCCTGGGACAAACTACGAGCAGTACTTC. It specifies CASSPGTNYEQYF.

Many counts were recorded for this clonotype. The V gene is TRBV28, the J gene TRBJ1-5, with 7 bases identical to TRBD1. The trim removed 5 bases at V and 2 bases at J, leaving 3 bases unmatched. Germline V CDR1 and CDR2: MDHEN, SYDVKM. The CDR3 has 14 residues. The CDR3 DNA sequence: TGTGCCAGCAGTCAGGGGGACGGCAATCAGCCCCAGCATTTT. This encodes CASSQGDGNQPQHF.

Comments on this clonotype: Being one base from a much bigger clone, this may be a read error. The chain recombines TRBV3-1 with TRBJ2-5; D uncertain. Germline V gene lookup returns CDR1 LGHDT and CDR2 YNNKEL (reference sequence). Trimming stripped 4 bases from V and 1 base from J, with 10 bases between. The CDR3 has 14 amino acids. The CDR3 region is CASSPARSQETQYF. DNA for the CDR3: TGTGCCAGCAGCCCGGCCCGCAGCCAAGAGACCCAGTACTTC.

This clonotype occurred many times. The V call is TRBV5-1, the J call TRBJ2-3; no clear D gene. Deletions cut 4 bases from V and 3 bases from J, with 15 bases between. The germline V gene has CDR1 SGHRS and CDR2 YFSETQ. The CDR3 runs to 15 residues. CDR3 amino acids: CASSPDGVSTDTQYF. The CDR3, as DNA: TGCGCCAGCAGCCCAGACGGAGTTTCTACAGATACGCAGTATTTT.

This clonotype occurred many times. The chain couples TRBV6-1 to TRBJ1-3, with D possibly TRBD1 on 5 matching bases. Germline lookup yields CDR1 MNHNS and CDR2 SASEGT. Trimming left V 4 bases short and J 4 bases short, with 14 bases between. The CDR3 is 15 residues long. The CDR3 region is CASSVGVFLGNTIYF. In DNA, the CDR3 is TGTGCCAGCAGTGTAGGGGTCTTTTTGGGAAACACCATATATTTT.

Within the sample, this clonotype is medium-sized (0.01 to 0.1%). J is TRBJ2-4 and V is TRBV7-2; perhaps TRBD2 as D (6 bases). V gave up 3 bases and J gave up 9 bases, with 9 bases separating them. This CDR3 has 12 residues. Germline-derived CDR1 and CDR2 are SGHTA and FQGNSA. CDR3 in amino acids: CASSLQGGIQYF. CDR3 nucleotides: TGTGCCAGCAGCTTGCAGGGAGGCATTCAGTACTTC. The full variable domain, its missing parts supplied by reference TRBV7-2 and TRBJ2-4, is GAGVSQSPSNKVTEKGKDVELRCDPISGHTALYWYRQSLGQGLEFLIYFQGNSAPDKSGLPSDRFSAERTGGSVSTLTIQRTQQEDSAVYLCASSLQGGIQYFGAGTRLSVL.

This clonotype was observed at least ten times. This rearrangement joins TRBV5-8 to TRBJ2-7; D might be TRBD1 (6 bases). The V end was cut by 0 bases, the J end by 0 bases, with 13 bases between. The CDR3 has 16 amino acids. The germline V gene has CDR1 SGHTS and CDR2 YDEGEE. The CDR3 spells CASSLVTGRLSYEQYF. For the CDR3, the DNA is TGTGCCAGCAGCTTGGTAACAGGGAGACTCTCCTACGAGCAGTACTTC.

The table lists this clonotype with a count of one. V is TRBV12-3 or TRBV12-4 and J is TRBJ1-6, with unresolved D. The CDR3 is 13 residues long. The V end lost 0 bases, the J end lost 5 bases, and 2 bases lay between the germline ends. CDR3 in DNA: TGTGCCAGCAGTTTAGCGAATAATTCACCCCTCCACTTT. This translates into CASSLANNSPLHF.

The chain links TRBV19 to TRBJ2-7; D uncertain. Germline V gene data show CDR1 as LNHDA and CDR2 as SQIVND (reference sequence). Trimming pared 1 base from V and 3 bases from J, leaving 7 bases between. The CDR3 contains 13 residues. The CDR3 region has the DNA TGTGCCAGTAGTATAGGGCCCTTCTACGAGCAGTACTTC. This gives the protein CASSIGPFYEQYF. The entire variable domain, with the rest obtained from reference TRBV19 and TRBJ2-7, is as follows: DGGITQSPKYLFRKEGQNVTLSCEQNLNHDAMYWYRQDPGQGLRLIYYSQIVNDFQKGDIAEGYSVSREKKESFPLTVTSAQKNPTAFYLCASSIGPFYEQYFGPGTRLTVT.

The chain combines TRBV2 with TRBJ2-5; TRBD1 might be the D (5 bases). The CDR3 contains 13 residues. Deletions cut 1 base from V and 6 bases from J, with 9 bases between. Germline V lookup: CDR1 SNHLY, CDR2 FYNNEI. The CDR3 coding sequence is TGTGCCAGCAGTGAAGGGGGCATCCAGACCCAGTACTTC. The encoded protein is CASSEGGIQTQYF.

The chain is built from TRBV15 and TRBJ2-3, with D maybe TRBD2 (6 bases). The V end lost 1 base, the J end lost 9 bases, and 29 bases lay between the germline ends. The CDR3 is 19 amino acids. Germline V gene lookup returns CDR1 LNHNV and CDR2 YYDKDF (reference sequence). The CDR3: CATSRGWREERGTQWTQYF. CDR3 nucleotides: TGTGCCACCAGCAGAGGGTGGAGGGAGGAACGGGGCACACAATGGACGCAGTATTTT.

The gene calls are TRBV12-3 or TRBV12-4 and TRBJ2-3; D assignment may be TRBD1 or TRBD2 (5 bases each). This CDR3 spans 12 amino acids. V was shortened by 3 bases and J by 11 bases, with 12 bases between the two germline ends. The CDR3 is CASSFEGNEQYF. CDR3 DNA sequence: TGTGCCAGCAGTTTCGAGGGGAATGAGCAGTATTTT.

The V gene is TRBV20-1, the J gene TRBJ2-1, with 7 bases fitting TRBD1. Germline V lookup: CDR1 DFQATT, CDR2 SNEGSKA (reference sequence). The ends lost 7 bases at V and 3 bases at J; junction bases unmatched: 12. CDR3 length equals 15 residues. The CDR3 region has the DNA TGCAGTGTTACGGGACACGGGGACAGCTACAATGAGCAGTTCTTC. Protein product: CSVTGHGDSYNEQFF.

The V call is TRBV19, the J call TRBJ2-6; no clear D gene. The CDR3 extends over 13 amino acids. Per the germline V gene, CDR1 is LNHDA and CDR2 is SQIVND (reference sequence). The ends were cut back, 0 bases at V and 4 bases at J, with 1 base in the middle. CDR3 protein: CASSIEGANVLTF. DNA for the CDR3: TGTGCCAGTAGTATAGAAGGGGCCAACGTCCTGACTTTC.